This T cell receptor (beta chain) came from a study of blood T cells in healthy people across ages. About the research overall: Template-switching capture recovered about one barcoded beta molecule per two T cells. General study findings and limits: It was held that diversity estimates obtained from one million T cells represented underestimates.

Each sample yielded at least 6 micrograms of PBMC total RNA. Combining a sample-barcoded 5' primer with a J-beta primer mix, a second PCR ran for 7 to 11 cycles. TCRdb ran MiXCR on the 5' RACE reads and lists one entry per CDR3 protein. The sample comprises approximately 290,000 distinct CDR3 sequences, 25% to 30% of which are singletons, and approximately 29% rests with the top ten. This CDR3 has 14 residues. Germline lookup yields CDR1 DFQATT and CDR2 SNEGSKA (reference sequence). Trimming removed 6 bases from V and 7 bases from J; junction bases left unmatched: 11. With respect to this clonotype: Its specificity is not known.

The sequencing sample was made of blood. This sequence originates from a woman in her 70s in good health. The chain employs TRBV20-1 and TRBJ1-1; 10 positions agree with TRBD1. As DNA, the CDR3 is TGCAGTGCGAGACACCCGGGACAGGGGCGTGAAGCTTTCTTT. It translates to CSARHPGQGREAFF.